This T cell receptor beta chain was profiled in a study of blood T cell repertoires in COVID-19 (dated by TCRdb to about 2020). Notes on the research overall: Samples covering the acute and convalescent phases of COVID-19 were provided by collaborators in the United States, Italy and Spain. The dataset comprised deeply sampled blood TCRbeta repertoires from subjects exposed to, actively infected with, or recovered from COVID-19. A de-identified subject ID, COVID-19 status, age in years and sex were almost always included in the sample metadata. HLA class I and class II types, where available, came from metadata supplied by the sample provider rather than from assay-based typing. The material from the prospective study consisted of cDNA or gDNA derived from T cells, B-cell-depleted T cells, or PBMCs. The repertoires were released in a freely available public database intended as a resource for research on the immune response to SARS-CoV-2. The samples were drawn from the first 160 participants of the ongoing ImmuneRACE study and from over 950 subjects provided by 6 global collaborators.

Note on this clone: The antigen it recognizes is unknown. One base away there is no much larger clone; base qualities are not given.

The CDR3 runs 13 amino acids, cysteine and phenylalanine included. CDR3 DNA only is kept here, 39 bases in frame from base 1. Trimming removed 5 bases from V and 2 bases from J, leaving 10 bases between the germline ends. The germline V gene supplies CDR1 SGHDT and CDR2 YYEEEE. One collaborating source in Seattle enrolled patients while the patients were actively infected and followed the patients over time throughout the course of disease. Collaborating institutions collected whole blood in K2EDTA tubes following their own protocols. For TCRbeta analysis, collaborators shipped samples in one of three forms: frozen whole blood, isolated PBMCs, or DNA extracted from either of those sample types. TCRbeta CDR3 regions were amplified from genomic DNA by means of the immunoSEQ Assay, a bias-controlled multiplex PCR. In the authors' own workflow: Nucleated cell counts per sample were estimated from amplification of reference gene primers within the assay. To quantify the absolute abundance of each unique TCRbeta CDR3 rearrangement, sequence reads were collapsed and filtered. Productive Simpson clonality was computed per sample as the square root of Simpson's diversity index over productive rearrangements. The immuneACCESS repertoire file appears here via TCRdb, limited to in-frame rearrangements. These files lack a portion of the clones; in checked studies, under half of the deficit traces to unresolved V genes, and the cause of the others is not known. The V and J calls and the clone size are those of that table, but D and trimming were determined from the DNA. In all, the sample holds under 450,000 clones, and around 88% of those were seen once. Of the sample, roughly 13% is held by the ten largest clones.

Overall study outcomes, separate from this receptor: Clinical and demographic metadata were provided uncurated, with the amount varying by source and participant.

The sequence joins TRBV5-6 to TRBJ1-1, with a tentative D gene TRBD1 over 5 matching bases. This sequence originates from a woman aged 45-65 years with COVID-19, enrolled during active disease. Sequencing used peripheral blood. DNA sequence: TGTGCCAGCAGTTTAGGACATAACACTGAAGCTTTCTTT. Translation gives CASSLGHNTEAFF.